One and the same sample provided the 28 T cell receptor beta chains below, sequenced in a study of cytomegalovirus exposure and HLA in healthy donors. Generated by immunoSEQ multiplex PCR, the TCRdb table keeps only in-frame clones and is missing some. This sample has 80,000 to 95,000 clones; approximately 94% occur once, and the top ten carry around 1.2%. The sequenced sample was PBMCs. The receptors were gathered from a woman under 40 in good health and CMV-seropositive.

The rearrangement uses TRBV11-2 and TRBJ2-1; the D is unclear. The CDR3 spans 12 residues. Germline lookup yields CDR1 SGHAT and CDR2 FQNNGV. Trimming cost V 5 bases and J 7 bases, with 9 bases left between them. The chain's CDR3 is CASSQLLNEQFF. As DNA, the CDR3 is TGTGCCAGCAGCCAACTACTAAATGAGCAGTTCTTC.

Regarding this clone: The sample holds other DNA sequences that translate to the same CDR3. This chain's CDR3 is CASSLTSGTLSSYNEQFF. The CDR3, as DNA: TGTGCCAGCAGCTTAACTAGCGGGACCTTGAGCTCCTACAATGAGCAGTTCTTC. The rearrangement links TRBV7-2 to TRBJ2-1, with 10 nucleotides matching TRBD2. Germline assignment: CDR1 SGHTA and CDR2 FQGNSA. V lost 2 bases and J lost 0; bases outside the gene matches: 7. The CDR3 is made up of 18 amino acids.

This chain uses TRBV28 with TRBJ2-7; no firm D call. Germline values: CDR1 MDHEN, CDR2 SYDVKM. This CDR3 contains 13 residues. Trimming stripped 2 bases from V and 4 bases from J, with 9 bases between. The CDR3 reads CASSLLPGYEQYF. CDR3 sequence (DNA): TGTGCCAGCAGTTTACTCCCCGGGTACGAGCAGTACTTC.

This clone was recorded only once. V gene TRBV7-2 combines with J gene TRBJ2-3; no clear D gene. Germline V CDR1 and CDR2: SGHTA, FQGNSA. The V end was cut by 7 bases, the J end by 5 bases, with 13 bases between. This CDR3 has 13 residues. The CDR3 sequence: CASIDPGLDTQYF. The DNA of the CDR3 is TGTGCCAGCATCGACCCTGGGCTAGATACGCAGTATTTT.

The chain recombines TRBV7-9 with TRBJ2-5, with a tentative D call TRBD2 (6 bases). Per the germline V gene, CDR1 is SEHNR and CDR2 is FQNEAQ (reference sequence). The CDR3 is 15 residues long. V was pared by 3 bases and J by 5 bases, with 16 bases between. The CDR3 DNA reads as TGTGCCAGCAGCTTTGCCGAAGGGAGGAGGGAGACCCAGTACTTC. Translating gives CASSFAEGRRETQYF.

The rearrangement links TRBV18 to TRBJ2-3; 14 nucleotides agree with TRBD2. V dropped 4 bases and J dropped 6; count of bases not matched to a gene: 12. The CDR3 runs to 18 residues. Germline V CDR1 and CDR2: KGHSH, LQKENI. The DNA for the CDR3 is TGTGCCAGCTCACTTGGACTAGCGGGAGGTACCGGCAAGGATACGCAGTATTTT. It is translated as CASSLGLAGGTGKDTQYF.

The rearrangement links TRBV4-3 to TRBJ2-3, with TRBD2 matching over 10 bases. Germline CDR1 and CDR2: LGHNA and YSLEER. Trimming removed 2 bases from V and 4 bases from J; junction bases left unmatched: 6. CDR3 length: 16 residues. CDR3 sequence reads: CASSQRSGRAADTQYF. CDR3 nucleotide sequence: TGCGCCAGCAGCCAACGCAGCGGGAGGGCGGCAGATACGCAGTATTTT.

The CDR3 nucleotides are TGTGCCAGTAGTGAAATGACAGGGATGAACACTGAAGCTTTCTTT. Translating it yields CASSEMTGMNTEAFF. This sequence joins TRBV19 and TRBJ1-1; 7 bases match TRBD1. V trimming: 5 bases; J trimming: 0 bases; junction bases outside the gene matches: 6. Germline V gene data show CDR1 as LNHDA and CDR2 as SQIVND (reference sequence). The CDR3 sequence is 15 residues long.

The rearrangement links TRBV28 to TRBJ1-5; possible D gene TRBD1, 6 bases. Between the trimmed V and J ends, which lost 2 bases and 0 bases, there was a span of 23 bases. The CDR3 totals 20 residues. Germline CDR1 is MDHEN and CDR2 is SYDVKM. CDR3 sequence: CASSLNLPWGTRNSNQPQHF. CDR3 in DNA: TGTGCCAGCAGTTTAAATCTCCCGTGGGGGACAAGAAATAGCAATCAGCCCCAGCATTTT.

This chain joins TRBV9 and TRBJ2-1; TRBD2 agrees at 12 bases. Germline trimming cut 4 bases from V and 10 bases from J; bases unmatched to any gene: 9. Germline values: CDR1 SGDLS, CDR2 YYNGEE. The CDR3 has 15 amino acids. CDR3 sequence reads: CASSIGTSGFSEQFF. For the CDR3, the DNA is TGTGCCAGCAGCATCGGGACTAGCGGGTTCAGCGAGCAGTTCTTC.

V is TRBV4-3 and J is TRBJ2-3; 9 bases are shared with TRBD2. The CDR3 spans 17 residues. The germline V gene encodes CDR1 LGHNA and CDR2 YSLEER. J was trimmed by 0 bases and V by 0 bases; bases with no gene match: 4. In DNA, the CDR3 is TGCGCCAGCAGCCAAGACGTTGGACTAGCGAGCACAGATACGCAGTATTTT. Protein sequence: CASSQDVGLASTDTQYF.

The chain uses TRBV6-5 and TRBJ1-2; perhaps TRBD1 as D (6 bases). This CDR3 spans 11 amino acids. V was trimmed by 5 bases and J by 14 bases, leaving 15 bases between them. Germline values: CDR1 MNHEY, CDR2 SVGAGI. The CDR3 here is CASSQGQAPTF. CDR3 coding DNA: TGTGCCAGCAGTCAGGGGCAGGCCCCAACCTTC.

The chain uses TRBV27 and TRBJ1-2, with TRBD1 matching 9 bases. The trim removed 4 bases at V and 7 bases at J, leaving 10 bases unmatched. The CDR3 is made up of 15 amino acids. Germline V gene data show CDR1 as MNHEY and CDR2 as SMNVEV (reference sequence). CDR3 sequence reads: CASSSTGGVLGGYTF. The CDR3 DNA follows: TGTGCCAGCAGTTCTACAGGGGGCGTTTTAGGTGGCTACACCTTC.

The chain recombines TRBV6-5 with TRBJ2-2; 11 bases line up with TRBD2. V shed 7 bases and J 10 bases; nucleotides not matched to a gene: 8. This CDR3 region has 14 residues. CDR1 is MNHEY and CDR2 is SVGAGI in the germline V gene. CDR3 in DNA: TGTGCCAGCAAGGGACTAGCGGCATCCTCGGAGCTGTTTTTT. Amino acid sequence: CASKGLAASSELFF.

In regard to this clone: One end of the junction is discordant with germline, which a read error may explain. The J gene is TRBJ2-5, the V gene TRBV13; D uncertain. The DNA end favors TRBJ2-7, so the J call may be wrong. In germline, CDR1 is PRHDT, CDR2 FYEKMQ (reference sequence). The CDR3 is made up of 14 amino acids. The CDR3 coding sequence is TGTGCCAGCAGCTTAGGTTCTCACTCCCACGAGCAGTACTTC. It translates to CASSLGSHSHEQYF.

The CDR3 is CASSLVGTTYEQYF. CDR3 sequence (DNA): TGCGCCAGCAGCCTGGTCGGGACAACCTACGAGCAGTACTTC. The chain recombines TRBV5-1 with TRBJ2-7; D possibly corresponds to TRBD1 (6 bases). Germline values: CDR1 SGHRS, CDR2 YFSETQ. The length of the CDR3 is 14 residues. V was trimmed by 4 bases and J by 2 bases, leaving 13 bases between them.

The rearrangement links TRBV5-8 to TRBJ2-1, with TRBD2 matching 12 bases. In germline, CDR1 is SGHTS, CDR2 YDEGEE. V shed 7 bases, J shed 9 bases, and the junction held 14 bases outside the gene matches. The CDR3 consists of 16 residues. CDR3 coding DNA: TGTGCCAGCTTAGGACTAGCGGGGCAAGGATGGGGTGAGCAGTTCTTC. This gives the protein CASLGLAGQGWGEQFF. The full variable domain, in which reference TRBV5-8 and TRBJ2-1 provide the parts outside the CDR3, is EAGVTQSPTHLIKTRGQQATLRCSPISGHTSVYWYQQALGLGLQFLLWYDEGEERNRGNFPPRFSGRQFPNYSSELNVNALELEDSALYLCASLGLAGQGWGEQFFGPGTRLTVL.

The CDR3 region is CASSPTGPNEQFF. In DNA, the CDR3 is TGTGCCAGCAGCCCTACAGGGCCCAATGAGCAGTTCTTC. The chain recombines TRBV6-5 with TRBJ2-1, with D possibly TRBD1 on 6 matching bases. This CDR3 contains 13 residues. The V gene's germline CDR1 is MNHEY and CDR2 SVGAGI. V lost 6 bases, J lost 6 bases, and 12 bases lay in between.

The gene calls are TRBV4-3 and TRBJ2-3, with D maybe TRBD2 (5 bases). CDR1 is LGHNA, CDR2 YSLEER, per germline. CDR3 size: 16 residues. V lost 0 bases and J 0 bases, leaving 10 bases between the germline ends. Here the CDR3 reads CASSQDDGGSTDTQYF. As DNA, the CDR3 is TGCGCCAGCAGCCAAGATGACGGCGGGAGCACAGATACGCAGTATTTT.

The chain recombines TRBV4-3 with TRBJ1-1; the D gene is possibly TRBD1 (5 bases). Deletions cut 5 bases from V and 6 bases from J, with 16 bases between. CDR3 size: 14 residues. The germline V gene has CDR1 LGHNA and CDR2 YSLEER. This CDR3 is CASSEGLKGSEAFF. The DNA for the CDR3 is TGCGCCAGCAGCGAAGGCCTTAAGGGGTCTGAAGCTTTCTTT.

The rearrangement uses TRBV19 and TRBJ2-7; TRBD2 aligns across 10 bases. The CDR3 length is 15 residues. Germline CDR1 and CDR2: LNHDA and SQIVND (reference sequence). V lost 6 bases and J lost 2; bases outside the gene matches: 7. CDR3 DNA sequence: TGTGCCAGTAGACTCAGCGGGAGGGCCGCCTACGAGCAGTACTTC. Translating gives CASRLSGRAAYEQYF.

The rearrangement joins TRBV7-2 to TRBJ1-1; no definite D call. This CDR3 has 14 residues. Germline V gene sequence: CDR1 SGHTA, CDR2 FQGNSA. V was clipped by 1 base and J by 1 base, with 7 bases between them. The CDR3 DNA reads TGTGCCAGCAGCTTAGATCGGGGGAACACTGAAGCTTTCTTT. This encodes CASSLDRGNTEAFF.

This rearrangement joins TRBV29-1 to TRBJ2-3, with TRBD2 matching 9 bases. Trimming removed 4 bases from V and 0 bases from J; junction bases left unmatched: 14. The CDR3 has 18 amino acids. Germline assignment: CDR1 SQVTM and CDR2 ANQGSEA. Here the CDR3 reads CSVGFLLAGSSSTDTQYF. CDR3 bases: TGCAGCGTTGGATTTCTCCTAGCGGGAAGTTCTAGCACAGATACGCAGTATTTT.

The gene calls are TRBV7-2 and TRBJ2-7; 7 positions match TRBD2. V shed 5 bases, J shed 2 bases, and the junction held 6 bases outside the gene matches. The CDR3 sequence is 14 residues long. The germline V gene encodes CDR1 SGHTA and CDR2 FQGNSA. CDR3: CASSAGGSPYEQYF. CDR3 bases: TGTGCCAGCAGCGCCGGGGGGAGCCCCTACGAGCAGTACTTC.

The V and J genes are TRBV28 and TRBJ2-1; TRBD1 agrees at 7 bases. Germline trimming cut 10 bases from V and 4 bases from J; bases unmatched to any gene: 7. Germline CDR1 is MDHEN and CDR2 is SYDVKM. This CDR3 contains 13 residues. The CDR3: CATAGGSYNEQFF. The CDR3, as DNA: TGTGCCACCGCAGGGGGTTCTTACAATGAGCAGTTCTTC.

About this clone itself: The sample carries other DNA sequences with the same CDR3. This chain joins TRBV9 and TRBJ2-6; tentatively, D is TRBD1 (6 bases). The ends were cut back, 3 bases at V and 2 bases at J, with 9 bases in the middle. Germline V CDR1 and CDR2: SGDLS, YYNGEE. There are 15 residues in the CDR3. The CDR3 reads CASSARTAGANVLTF. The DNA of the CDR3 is TGTGCCAGCAGCGCTCGGACAGCTGGGGCCAACGTCCTGACTTTC.

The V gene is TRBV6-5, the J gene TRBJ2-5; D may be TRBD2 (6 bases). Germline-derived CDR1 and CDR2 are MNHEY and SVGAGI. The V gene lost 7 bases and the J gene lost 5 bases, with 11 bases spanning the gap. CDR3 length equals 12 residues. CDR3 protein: CASTRLGETQYF. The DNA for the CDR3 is TGTGCCAGCACCCGACTAGGGGAGACCCAGTACTTC.

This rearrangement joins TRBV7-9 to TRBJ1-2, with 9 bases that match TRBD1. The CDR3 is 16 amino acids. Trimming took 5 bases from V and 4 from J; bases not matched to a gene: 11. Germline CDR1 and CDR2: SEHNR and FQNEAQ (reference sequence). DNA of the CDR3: TGTGCCAGCAGCGCCCCCCGGGACAGGGTGACCTATGGCTACACCTTC. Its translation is CASSAPRDRVTYGYTF.